The subject of this entry is one T cell receptor beta chain. CDR1 MNHEY and CDR2 SMNVEV come from the germline V gene (reference sequence). This CDR3 region has 13 residues. Trimming took off 2 bases at V and 2 bases at J, with 7 bases between the two ends. The repertoire was sequenced with immunoSEQ multiplex PCR; TCRdb's copy has only in-frame clones and lacks some. The sample includes tens of thousands of clones, roughly 93% of them seen just once. The sample originates from a study of control samples from healthy donors and cancer patients. The TCR sequence derives from a woman aged 35 to 49 with lung cancer. The chain recombines TRBV27 with TRBJ2-7; the D gene is possibly TRBD1 (5 bases). The material sequenced was PBMCs. The CDR3 DNA is TGTGCCAGCAGTTTAGGCAGGGCCTACGAGCAGTACTTC. Translated: CASSLGRAYEQYF.